By sample share, the clone carrying this T cell receptor beta chain is medium-sized (0.01 to 0.1%). Assay: immunoSEQ multiplex PCR; the TCRdb copy retains only in-frame clones and omits some. Among about 45,000 clones, approximately 80% were seen once, and the ten largest hold over 12%. The CDR3 contains 16 residues. CDR1 is SGHTA and CDR2 is FQGNSA in the germline V gene. V gave up 3 bases and J gave up 2 bases; unmatched junction bases: 4. The data were obtained in a study of blood T cell repertoires in COVID-19. The V call is TRBV7-2, the J call TRBJ1-3; TRBD1 matches 10 bases. The receptor's source is a human donor in a cohort sampled during active COVID-19. Sequences were obtained from peripheral blood. This CDR3 is CASSFPGTGAGNTIYF. CDR3 bases: TGTGCCAGCAGCTTTCCCGGGACAGGGGCTGGAAACACCATATATTTT.